The 22 T cell receptor beta chains listed next were all sequenced from one sample in a study of radiotherapy plus CTLA-4 blockade in lung cancer. Measured with immunoSEQ multiplex PCR; TCRdb has only the in-frame clones, and not every one. The sample lists tens of thousands of clones, approximately 82% occurring once. The material was peripheral blood, obtained from a patient treated with radiotherapy plus ipilimumab. The receptors originated from a human donor with non-small cell lung cancer that progressed on radiotherapy plus ipilimumab.

V gene TRBV11-3 combines with J gene TRBJ1-4; 8 nucleotides match TRBD1. This CDR3 is 16 amino acids long. The J segment lost 8 bases and the V segment lost 5 bases, leaving 13 bases of the junction unmatched. Germline V gene lookup returns CDR1 SGHNT and CDR2 YENEEA. CDR3: CASSPSLMDREEKLFF. CDR3 in DNA: TGTGCCAGCAGCCCGTCTTTGATGGACAGGGAAGAAAAACTGTTTTTT.

The chain combines TRBV18 with TRBJ1-2; no firm D call. Trimming took 5 bases from V and 2 from J, leaving 12 bases between them. The CDR3 is 14 amino acids. The V gene's germline CDR1 is KGHSH and CDR2 LQKENI. The CDR3 is CASSATRWNYGYTF. In DNA form, the CDR3 reads TGTGCCAGCTCAGCAACAAGGTGGAACTATGGCTACACCTTC.

V usage is TRBV4-2 and J usage is TRBJ2-1; 12 positions match TRBD2. Germline V CDR1 and CDR2: LGHNA, YNFKEQ. The V segment lost 4 bases and the J segment 9 bases; nucleotides outside the gene matches: 10. The CDR3 runs 16 residues. CDR3 coding DNA: TGTGCCAGCAGCCTAATGACTAGCGGGGGTTCGCGTGAGCAGTTCTTC. Translating it yields CASSLMTSGGSREQFF.

V gene TRBV5-4 combines with J gene TRBJ2-5; no clear D. Germline V gives CDR1 SGHNT, CDR2 YYREEE (reference sequence). This CDR3 has 13 residues. V dropped 6 bases and J dropped 2 bases, with 11 bases sitting between them. CDR3: CASKGPSQETQYF. As DNA, the CDR3 is TGTGCCAGCAAAGGACCATCACAAGAGACCCAGTACTTC.

This clone has just one count. This chain joins TRBV18 and TRBJ1-2, with a possible D match to TRBD1 (6 bases). V dropped 0 bases and J dropped 4 bases, with 15 bases sitting between them. This CDR3 comprises 16 residues. Germline V lookup: CDR1 KGHSH, CDR2 LQKENI. CDR3 sequence: CASSPPFGGGSYGYTF. CDR3 DNA sequence: TGTGCCAGCTCACCACCGTTTGGCGGGGGCAGCTATGGCTACACCTTC.

The chain combines TRBV7-2 with TRBJ1-2, with 7 nucleotides matching TRBD1. The CDR3 totals 13 residues. Per the germline V gene, CDR1 is SGHTA and CDR2 is FQGNSA. With 0 bases clipped from V and 8 bases from J, the junction kept 3 bases outside the gene matches. As DNA, the CDR3 is TGTGCCAGCAGCTTAGCGCCACAGGGGGGCTACACCTTC. This codes for CASSLAPQGGYTF.

The gene calls are TRBV21-1 and TRBJ2-2; TRBD1, the D gene given by the table, was not confirmed from the DNA. TRBV21-1 is a documented pseudogene. CDR3 length: 16 residues. The CDR3 DNA reads as TGTGCCAGCAGCACAAGAGGACAGGGGTACACCGGGGAGCTGTTTTTT. This translates into CASSTRGQGYTGELFF.

This clone was observed a single time. The rearrangement joins TRBV6-6 to TRBJ2-7, with D maybe TRBD2 (7 bases). The CDR3 runs 16 residues. The germline V gene encodes CDR1 MNHNY and CDR2 SVGAGI (reference sequence). The ends were cut back, 7 bases at V and 0 bases at J, with 19 bases in the middle. The CDR3 DNA reads TGTGCCAGCACCAAATTGGGGGGGCCCTCCTCCTACGAGCAGTACTTC. This translates into CASTKLGGPSSYEQYF.

The chain uses TRBV9 and TRBJ2-7; tentative D call: TRBD2 (7 bases). The CDR3 extends over 16 amino acids. Germline-derived CDR1 and CDR2 are SGDLS and YYNGEE. With 0 bases removed from V and 3 bases from J, the gap between germline ends came to 16 bases. The CDR3 loop reads CASSVGWGGSSYEQYF. Written as DNA, the CDR3 is TGTGCCAGCAGCGTAGGGTGGGGGGGCTCCAGCTACGAGCAGTACTTC.

The V call is TRBV2, the J call TRBJ1-2; D is uncertain. Trimming pared 10 bases from V and 5 bases from J, leaving 11 bases between. Germline V gives CDR1 SNHLY, CDR2 FYNNEI. This CDR3 comprises 11 residues. CDR3: CATPGGYGYTF. In DNA, the CDR3 is TGTGCCACCCCGGGAGGGTATGGCTACACCTTC.

The J gene is TRBJ2-3, the V gene TRBV5-1; D tentatively fits TRBD1 or TRBD2 (7 bases each). V was trimmed by 4 bases and J by 2 bases, leaving 17 bases between them. This CDR3 is 16 amino acids long. The germline gives CDR1 SGHRS, CDR2 YFSETQ. CDR3 nucleotide sequence: TGCGCCAGCAGCGGCGGGACAGCGGGAAACACAGATACGCAGTATTTT. The encoded protein is CASSGGTAGNTDTQYF.

The chain links TRBV4-3 to TRBJ2-2; TRBD2 is a possible D gene (5 bases). The V end was cut by 1 base, the J end by 5 bases, with 14 bases between. The CDR3 extends over 16 amino acids. Germline V gives CDR1 LGHNA, CDR2 YSLEER. The CDR3 DNA reads TGCGCCAGCAGCCAAGTTATTGCGGGTGGGACCGGGGAGCTGTTTTTT. This gives the protein CASSQVIAGGTGELFF.

The chain combines TRBV6-4 with TRBJ1-1; D is ambiguous. CDR1 MRHNA and CDR2 SNTAGT come from the germline V gene. Trimming left V 6 bases short and J 4 bases short, with 6 bases between. The CDR3 covers 11 residues. The CDR3 is CASRGPTEAFF. The CDR3, as DNA: TGTGCCAGCAGGGGCCCCACTGAAGCTTTCTTT.

The V and J genes are TRBV4-3 and TRBJ2-7; TRBD2 is a possible D gene (6 bases). Trimming cost V 0 bases and J 1 base, with 10 bases left between them. Germline CDR1 is LGHNA and CDR2 is YSLEER. The CDR3 length is 15 residues. The chain's CDR3 is CASSQDWGESYEQYF. The CDR3 DNA reads as TGCGCCAGCAGCCAAGATTGGGGGGAATCCTACGAGCAGTACTTC.

The chain joins TRBV7-3 to TRBJ2-5, with TRBD2 matching 15 bases. CDR1 SGHTA and CDR2 FQGTGA come from the germline V gene. V dropped 5 bases and J dropped 3; count of bases not matched to a gene: 7. CDR3 length equals 17 residues. The chain's CDR3 is CASSPRTSGRVEETQYF. CDR3 bases: TGTGCCAGCAGCCCCCGGACTAGCGGGAGGGTGGAAGAGACCCAGTACTTC. The full variable domain, with the rest looked up from reference TRBV7-3 and TRBJ2-5, is GAGVSQTPSNKVTEKGKYVELRCDPISGHTALYWYRQSLGQGPEFLIYFQGTGAADDSGLPNDRFFAVRPEGSVSTLKIQRTERGDSAVYLCASSPRTSGRVEETQYFGPGTRLLVL.

With respect to this clone: The sample carries other DNA sequences with the same CDR3. The rearrangement uses TRBV5-1 and TRBJ2-3; D remains unclear. The ends were cut back, 0 bases at V and 0 bases at J, with 5 bases in the middle. The CDR3 runs 14 residues. Germline V gene lookup returns CDR1 SGHRS and CDR2 YFSETQ. The CDR3 coding sequence is TGCGCCAGCAGCTTGGGGGGAAGCACAGATACGCAGTATTTT. This codes for CASSLGGSTDTQYF.

This chain joins TRBV10-3 and TRBJ2-1, with 7 bases aligning to TRBD2. Germline-derived CDR1 and CDR2 are ENHRY and SYGVKD. The CDR3 is 12 residues long. The CDR3 is CAGGRGDNEQFF. The DNA for the CDR3 is TGTGCGGGCGGGAGAGGCGACAATGAGCAGTTCTTC.

The rearrangement joins TRBV9 to TRBJ2-3, with TRBD2 matching 14 bases. V lost 2 bases to trimming and J lost 3 bases; unmatched junction nucleotides: 2. The CDR3 length is 16 residues. Germline V gene data show CDR1 as SGDLS and CDR2 as YYNGEE. CDR3 region: CASSVRTSGGTDTQYF. Written as DNA, the CDR3 is TGTGCCAGCAGCGTTCGGACTAGCGGGGGGACAGATACGCAGTATTTT.

The rearrangement uses TRBV5-4 and TRBJ1-2, with 7 bases that match TRBD1. The CDR3 extends over 14 amino acids. The trim removed 4 bases at V and 6 bases at J, leaving 9 bases unmatched. CDR1 SGHNT and CDR2 YYREEE come from the germline V gene (reference sequence). The CDR3 nucleotides are TGTGCCAGCAGCCAAAATACAGGGGATCATGGCTACACCTTC. Amino acid sequence: CASSQNTGDHGYTF.

The rearrangement links TRBV10-3 to TRBJ1-1; D gene uncertain. The CDR3 runs 13 residues. Germline loops: CDR1 ENHRY, CDR2 SYGVKD. Between the trimmed V and J ends, which lost 4 bases and 6 bases, there was a span of 12 bases. CDR3 sequence reads: CAISGEIVAEAFF. Here the CDR3 DNA reads TGTGCCATCAGTGGTGAGATAGTGGCTGAAGCTTTCTTT.

The genes are TRBV2 and TRBJ1-1; D perhaps matches TRBD1 (5 bases). Germline CDR1 is SNHLY and CDR2 is FYNNEI. V lost 9 bases, J lost 2 bases, and 10 bases lay in between. This CDR3 region has 12 residues. The CDR3 loop is CAREGPNTEAFF. Written as DNA, the CDR3 is TGTGCCAGGGAGGGGCCAAACACTGAAGCTTTCTTT.

The chain couples TRBV30 to TRBJ2-7; the match to TRBD1 covers 10 bases. From germline, CDR1 is GTSNPN and CDR2 SVGIG (reference sequence). V gave up 5 bases and J gave up 4 bases; unmatched junction bases: 11. The CDR3 consists of 15 residues. For the CDR3, the DNA is TGTGCCTGGGCACCGGGACAGGGGTTGATATACGAGCAGTACTTC. It is translated as CAWAPGQGLIYEQYF.